Below are 23 T cell receptor beta chains sequenced from a single sample in a study of blood T cells in healthy people across ages. A sample-barcoded 5' primer and a J-beta primer mix were used in a second PCR of about 6 to 11 cycles. One entry per CDR3 protein, called by TCRdb with MiXCR from the 5' RACE reads. The sample yields under 950,000 distinct CDR3 sequences, around a fifth seen once. Sequenced material: blood. The source is a man between 65 and 85 years old in good health.

With respect to this clonotype: It may be a read error: a sequence one base away is much more abundant. The chain recombines TRBV24-1 with TRBJ1-1; D is uncertain. The germline gives CDR1 KGHDR, CDR2 SFDVKD. V lost 10 bases, J lost 1 base, and 9 bases lay in between. The CDR3 spans 12 residues. CDR3 sequence reads: CATSLENTEAFF. CDR3 DNA: TGTGCCACTAGCCTAGAGAACACTGAAGCTTTCTTT.

This clonotype was detected many times. V usage is TRBV5-1 and J usage is TRBJ2-7; D is ambiguous. The CDR3 totals 15 residues. V gave up 0 bases and J gave up 4 bases, with 14 bases separating them. Germline CDR1 SGHRS, CDR2 YFSETQ. This chain's CDR3 is CASSLDVGMGYEQYF. The DNA for the CDR3 is TGCGCCAGCAGCTTGGATGTAGGGATGGGGTACGAGCAGTACTTC.

The V and J genes are TRBV7-6 and TRBJ2-5; D is tentatively TRBD1 or TRBD2 (5 bases each). Germline-derived CDR1 and CDR2 are SGHVS and FNYEAQ. V lost 1 base, J lost 1 base, and 16 bases lay in between. The CDR3 is 17 amino acids. The DNA of the CDR3 is TGTGCCAGCAGCTTAGTCCAGGGACGCCCGATCCAAGAGACCCAGTACTTC. It specifies CASSLVQGRPIQETQYF.

This clonotype was recorded a few times. V usage is TRBV15 and J usage is TRBJ1-4; 8 bases match TRBD1. Unmatched junction bases numbered 5, after V lost 3 bases and J lost 8 bases. The CDR3 spans 14 residues. The V gene's germline CDR1 is LNHNV and CDR2 YYDKDF (reference sequence). CDR3 protein: CATSRGDRGEKLFF. The DNA for the CDR3 is TGTGCCACCAGCAGGGGTGACAGGGGCGAAAAACTGTTTTTT.

The V call is TRBV9, the J call TRBJ2-7; no clear D. Gene TRBJ2-1 matches the end of the DNA better, so the J call may be wrong. Germline loops: CDR1 SGDLS, CDR2 YYNGEE. The CDR3 spans 12 residues. CDR3 in amino acids: CASSSDLDEQFF. The CDR3 DNA reads TGTGCCAGCAGCTCAGACTTGGATGAGCAGTTCTTC.

This rearrangement joins TRBV2 to TRBJ2-1, with 7 positions matching TRBD1. Germline V gene sequence: CDR1 SNHLY, CDR2 FYNNEI. The CDR3 is 15 residues long. The J segment lost 8 bases and the V segment lost 4 bases, leaving 11 bases of the junction unmatched. The CDR3 here is CASSGAPHQGDEQFF. CDR3 DNA: TGTGCCAGCAGTGGGGCCCCCCATCAGGGGGATGAGCAGTTCTTC.

This clonotype was counted at least ten times. The genes are TRBV7-6 and TRBJ2-5, with D perhaps TRBD2 (5 bases). The J call is uncertain, as TRBJ2-1 better fits the DNA end. Germline V lookup: CDR1 SGHVS, CDR2 FNYEAQ. The CDR3 length is 15 residues. The CDR3: CASSLGTPSIGEQFF. The CDR3 region has the DNA TGTGCCAGCAGCTTAGGGACTCCCTCAATTGGCGAGCAGTTCTTC.

This clonotype turned up a few times. This sequence joins TRBV5-1 and TRBJ1-2; tentatively, D is TRBD1 (6 bases). V dropped 0 bases and J dropped 4 bases, with 13 bases sitting between them. The CDR3 is 15 residues long. The germline CDR1 and CDR2 sequences are SGHRS and YFSETQ. The CDR3 protein is CASSLAQGGGYGYTF. The CDR3 DNA is TGCGCCAGCAGCTTGGCACAGGGCGGCGGCTATGGCTACACCTTC.

This chain links TRBV2 with TRBJ2-1; tentative D call: TRBD2 (7 bases). Trimming left V 7 bases short and J 8 bases short, with 18 bases between. The CDR3 is made up of 14 amino acids. CDR1 is SNHLY, CDR2 FYNNEI, per germline. Written as DNA, the CDR3 is TGTGCCAGCAACTGGGGGGGCGAAATGTATGAGCAGTTCTTC. It encodes CASNWGGEMYEQFF.

The rearrangement links TRBV20-1 to TRBJ2-3; no clear D. The V gene lost 4 bases and the J gene lost 0 bases, with 17 bases spanning the gap. The CDR3 extends over 16 amino acids. CDR1 is DFQATT, CDR2 SNEGSKA, per germline (reference sequence). CDR3: CSAISSQVRSTDTQYF. Here the CDR3 DNA reads TGCAGTGCTATTTCGTCGCAGGTCAGGAGCACAGATACGCAGTATTTT.

The V call is TRBV28, the J call TRBJ1-2; the match to TRBD1 covers 9 bases. This CDR3 is built from 16 residues. Germline V gene sequence: CDR1 MDHEN, CDR2 SYDVKM. Trimming removed 7 bases from V and 5 bases from J; junction bases left unmatched: 14. The CDR3 bases are TGTGCCAGCACCACAGGGGGCGAGGGTGGGGATTATGGCTACACCTTC. Encoded protein: CASTTGGEGGDYGYTF.

This chain connects TRBV12-3 or TRBV12-4 to TRBJ1-1, with D unresolved. With 3 bases removed from V and 4 bases from J, the gap between germline ends came to 12 bases. This CDR3 has 14 amino acids. The CDR3 reads CASSFQRDITEAFF. In nucleotides, the CDR3 is TGTGCCAGCAGTTTTCAAAGAGACATCACTGAAGCTTTCTTT.

The sample holds a few counts of this clonotype. The chain uses TRBV4-2 and TRBJ2-7; D ambiguous. The V end was cut by 1 base, the J end by 0 bases, with 10 bases between. The CDR3 sequence is 15 residues long. Germline V gene lookup returns CDR1 LGHNA and CDR2 YNFKEQ. CDR3 nucleotide sequence: TGTGCCAGCAGCCAAGTGCTAGAACGCTCCTACGAGCAGTACTTC. This codes for CASSQVLERSYEQYF.

The chain combines TRBV28 with TRBJ2-7; 14 nucleotides line up with TRBD2. Germline V CDR1 and CDR2: MDHEN, SYDVKM. The CDR3 totals 17 residues. With 5 bases clipped from V and 6 bases from J, the junction kept 12 bases outside the gene matches. The CDR3 here is CASSQWTSGRRGLEQYF. In DNA form, the CDR3 reads TGTGCCAGCAGTCAATGGACTAGCGGGAGGAGAGGCCTCGAGCAGTACTTC.

The rearrangement links TRBV5-1 to TRBJ1-1; a weak D match, TRBD1 (5 bases). CDR1 and CDR2 (germline): SGHRS, YFSETQ. The germline V and J ends were trimmed by 1 base and 7 bases, with 17 bases remaining between them. CDR3 length: 15 amino acids. CDR3 region: CASSLSGQRYDEAFF. The CDR3, as DNA: TGCGCCAGCAGCTTGTCGGGGCAGCGGTACGATGAAGCTTTCTTT. Variable domain in full (rest from reference TRBV5-1 and TRBJ1-1): KAGVTQTPRYLIKTRGQQVTLSCSPISGHRSVSWYQQTPGQGLQFLFEYFSETQRNKGNFPGRFSGRQFSNSRSEMNVSTLELGDSALYLCASSLSGQRYDEAFFGQGTRLTVV.

This clonotype turned up a few times. The V call is TRBV6-5, the J call TRBJ2-7; TRBD2 agrees at 7 bases. V was clipped by 0 bases and J by 3 bases; unmatched bases: 5. Per the germline V gene, CDR1 is MNHEY and CDR2 is SVGAGI. CDR3 length: 15 amino acids. In nucleotides, the CDR3 is TGTGCCAGCAGTTACTCGGGCGGGAGCGGCTACGAGCAGTACGTC. Translation: CASSYSGGSGYEQYV.

This clonotype was observed a handful of times. The chain is built from TRBV6-5 and TRBJ2-1; 9 positions agree with TRBD2. Matching the DNA end better, TRBJ2-5 makes the J call doubtful. The CDR3 contains 18 residues. Germline V gives CDR1 MNHEY, CDR2 SVGAGI. This CDR3 is CASSYTPWVAGEKETQYF. The CDR3 region has the DNA TGTGCCAGCAGTTACACCCCCTGGGTAGCGGGGGAGAAAGAGACCCAGTACTTC.

This clonotype appeared many times. A junction boundary mismatches the germline segment, possibly from a read error. The chain has TRBV5-1 and TRBJ2-1; 8 positions agree with TRBD1. The CDR3 runs to 15 residues. The germline CDR1 and CDR2 sequences are SGHRS and YFSETQ. The CDR3 sequence: CASSSTGDSYNEQFF. In DNA form, the CDR3 reads TGTGCCAGCAGCTCGACAGGGGACTCCTACAATGAGCAGTTCTTC.

This clonotype was picked up a small number of times. The genes are TRBV12-3 or TRBV12-4 and TRBJ1-1, with 7 bases that match TRBD1. This CDR3 spans 15 amino acids. The junction had 9 bases not matched to a gene; V was cut back by 3 bases and J by 5 bases. The CDR3 DNA is TGTGCCAGCAGTTTCGGGAGCACAGGGGAAACTGAAGCTTTCTTT. Residues: CASSFGSTGETEAFF.

This clonotype was detected a few times. This chain connects TRBV27 to TRBJ2-1; 8 positions match TRBD1. TRBJ2-5 matches the DNA end more closely, so the J call is doubtful. CDR3 length: 16 amino acids. From germline, CDR1 is MNHEY and CDR2 SMNVEV (reference sequence). This CDR3 is CASSLPPPGGTETQYF. Here the CDR3 DNA reads TGTGCCAGCAGTTTACCCCCTCCAGGGGGCACGGAGACCCAGTACTTC.

The rearrangement links TRBV6-4 to TRBJ1-1, with D uncertain. Germline V gene sequence: CDR1 MRHNA, CDR2 SNTAGT. The V end lost 4 bases, the J end lost 5 bases, and 11 bases lay between the germline ends. This CDR3 has 13 residues. CDR3 protein: CASSVTGETEAFF. The DNA for the CDR3 is TGTGCCAGCAGTGTGACGGGCGAAACTGAAGCTTTCTTT.

This clonotype has only a few counts. The chain employs TRBV6-5 and TRBJ1-3; TRBD1 matches 12 bases. Germline CDR1 reads MNHEY; CDR2 reads SVGAGI. The CDR3 is 17 amino acids. V lost 2 bases to trimming and J lost 4 bases; unmatched junction nucleotides: 6. For the CDR3, the DNA is TGTGCCAGCAGTTACCATACCGGGACAGGGGGCGGAAACACCATATATTTT. Amino acids: CASSYHTGTGGGNTIYF.

A few counts support this clonotype. The rearrangement uses TRBV2 and TRBJ2-5, with 8 positions matching TRBD1. The CDR3 spans 14 residues. CDR1 is SNHLY and CDR2 is FYNNEI in the germline V gene. Trimming at V came to 6 bases and at J to 1 base, leaving 4 bases not matched to a gene. The CDR3 loop is CASSDRGLQETQYF. The CDR3 region has the DNA TGTGCCAGCAGCGACAGGGGTCTCCAAGAGACCCAGTACTTC.